A selection of T cell receptor beta chains follows, all from one sample in a study of OX40 agonist ivuxolimab in advanced cancers. Clones were read by immunoSEQ multiplex PCR, and TCRdb kept only the in-frame ones, dropping some. The sample has around 31,000 clones, approximately 91% seen once; the top ten hold over 35%. The material sequenced was CD4+ or CD8+ T cells sorted from blood, taken in a trial of the OX40 agonist ivuxolimab. The origin of the receptors is an adult with an advanced solid tumor such as melanoma, head and neck, liver or kidney cancer. Both conserved end residues are part of each CDR3. The order of the fields is V gene, clone size, J gene, D gene, CDR3 protein, CDR3 DNA. A D gene is named only where the DNA matches it firmly. Clone size, where shown, is once, few, many, or a class for clones that have expanded.

TRBV6-5	.	TRBJ1-1	.	CASSLQIMNTEAFF	TGTGCCAGCAGCCTACAGATCATGAACACTGAAGCTTTCTTT
TRBV10-2	.	TRBJ2-7	.	CASRYTDQVEQYF	TGCGCCAGCAGATACACCGACCAGGTTGAGCAGTACTTC
TRBV15	.	TRBJ1-5	.	CATSRDLGDQPQHF	TGTGCCACCAGCAGAGATCTAGGAGATCAGCCCCAGCATTTT
TRBV11-2	.	TRBJ2-5	.	CASTPGAGAETQYF	TGTGCCAGCACCCCCGGGGCGGGGGCGGAGACCCAGTACTTC
TRBV30	.	TRBJ1-1	.	CAFWGRGAFF	TGTGCCTTCTGGGGGCGCGGAGCTTTCTTT
TRBV5-1	.	TRBJ2-5	.	CASSFYGNQETQYF	TGCGCCAGCAGCTTTTACGGGAACCAAGAGACCCAGTACTTC
TRBV27	.	TRBJ2-7	TRBD1	CASSTGTGVVDEQYF	TGTGCCAGCAGTACCGGGACAGGGGTTGTAGACGAGCAGTACTTC
TRBV30	.	TRBJ2-1	.	CAWSVGAYNEQFF	TGTGCCTGGAGTGTAGGCGCCTACAATGAGCAGTTCTTC
TRBV2	.	TRBJ2-3	.	CANLLTRTDTQYF	TGTGCCAATCTACTGACGCGCACAGATACGCAGTATTTT
TRBV7-3	.	TRBJ2-1	.	CASSFESGPYNEQFF	TGTGCCAGCAGCTTTGAGAGCGGGCCCTACAATGAGCAGTTCTTC
TRBV27	once	TRBJ2-7	TRBD2	CASSLSAGAEQYF	TGTGCCAGCAGTTTATCGGCGGGAGCCGAGCAGTACTTC
TRBV6-5	.	TRBJ1-1	.	CASSYYLGGATEAFF	TGTGCCAGCAGTTACTACCTCGGGGGGGCGACTGAAGCTTTCTTT
TRBV25-1	.	TRBJ2-7	TRBD2	CASSELAGPTYEQYF	TGTGCCAGCAGTGAACTAGCGGGGCCGACCTACGAGCAGTACTTC
TRBV7-8	.	TRBJ2-1	TRBD2	CASSPAGGNSYNEQFF	TGTGCCAGCAGCCCGGCCGGGGGGAACTCCTACAATGAGCAGTTCTTC
TRBV13	once	TRBJ1-6	.	CASSFQGSPLHF	TGTGCCAGCAGCTTCCAGGGTTCACCCCTCCACTTT
TRBV29-1	once	TRBJ1-2	TRBD1	CSVLPQGARYGYTF	TGCAGCGTCCTTCCCCAGGGGGCGAGGTATGGCTACACCTTC
TRBV5-6	medium-sized	TRBJ2-5	TRBD2	CASNGGGDGETQYF	TGTGCCAGCAATGGCGGGGGGGATGGGGAGACCCAGTACTTC
TRBV27	.	TRBJ1-5	.	CASRASVGPNQPQHF	TGTGCCAGCAGAGCCTCGGTGGGGCCTAATCAGCCCCAGCATTTT
TRBV13	.	TRBJ2-1	.	CASSLRVPEQFF	TGTGCCAGCAGCTTAAGGGTACCAGAGCAGTTCTTC
TRBV4-1	.	TRBJ2-1	TRBD2	CASRPTSGNNEQFF	TGCGCCAGCAGACCAACTAGCGGAAACAATGAGCAGTTCTTC
TRBV10-3	.	TRBJ1-1	.	CASLKPDQNTEAFF	TGTGCCAGCTTAAAACCGGACCAAAACACTGAAGCTTTCTTT
TRBV6-1	.	TRBJ2-3	TRBD2	CASSEGLAGADTQYF	TGTGCCAGCAGTGAAGGACTAGCGGGAGCAGATACGCAGTATTTT
TRBV7-2	.	TRBJ1-2	.	CASSLSRGLLNGYTF	TGTGCCAGCAGTTTATCGAGAGGGCTCCTCAATGGCTACACCTTC
TRBV28	.	TRBJ2-5	.	CASSPGGGRLQETQYF	TGTGCCAGCAGTCCGGGCGGTGGCCGCCTCCAAGAGACCCAGTACTTC
TRBV6-1	.	TRBJ2-5	.	CASSEGVEQETQYF	TGTGCCAGCAGTGAAGGAGTCGAGCAAGAGACCCAGTACTTC
TRBV27	.	TRBJ1-5	.	CASSPTGFQPQHF	TGTGCCAGCAGTCCCACAGGGTTTCAGCCCCAGCATTTT
TRBV7-9	once	TRBJ2-7	.	CASSLSGWEQYF	TGTGCCAGCAGCTTATCCGGGTGGGAGCAGTACTTC
TRBV7-9	.	TRBJ2-5	.	CASSPHPGWETQYF	TGTGCCAGCAGCCCCCATCCAGGGTGGGAGACCCAGTACTTC
TRBV6-5	.	TRBJ1-1	.	CASSNRVSGTEAFF	TGTGCCAGCAGTAACAGGGTCAGCGGCACTGAAGCTTTCTTT
TRBV6-1	.	TRBJ2-2	TRBD2	CASSGTSGRANTGELFF	TGTGCCAGCAGTGGAACTAGCGGGAGGGCCAATACCGGGGAGCTGTTTTTT
TRBV30	.	TRBJ2-7	.	CAWSPGPYYEQYF	TGTGCCTGGAGTCCCGGGCCATACTACGAGCAGTACTTC
TRBV28	.	TRBJ2-1	.	CASNPPGIYNEQFF	TGTGCCAGCAACCCCCCAGGGATATACAATGAGCAGTTCTTC